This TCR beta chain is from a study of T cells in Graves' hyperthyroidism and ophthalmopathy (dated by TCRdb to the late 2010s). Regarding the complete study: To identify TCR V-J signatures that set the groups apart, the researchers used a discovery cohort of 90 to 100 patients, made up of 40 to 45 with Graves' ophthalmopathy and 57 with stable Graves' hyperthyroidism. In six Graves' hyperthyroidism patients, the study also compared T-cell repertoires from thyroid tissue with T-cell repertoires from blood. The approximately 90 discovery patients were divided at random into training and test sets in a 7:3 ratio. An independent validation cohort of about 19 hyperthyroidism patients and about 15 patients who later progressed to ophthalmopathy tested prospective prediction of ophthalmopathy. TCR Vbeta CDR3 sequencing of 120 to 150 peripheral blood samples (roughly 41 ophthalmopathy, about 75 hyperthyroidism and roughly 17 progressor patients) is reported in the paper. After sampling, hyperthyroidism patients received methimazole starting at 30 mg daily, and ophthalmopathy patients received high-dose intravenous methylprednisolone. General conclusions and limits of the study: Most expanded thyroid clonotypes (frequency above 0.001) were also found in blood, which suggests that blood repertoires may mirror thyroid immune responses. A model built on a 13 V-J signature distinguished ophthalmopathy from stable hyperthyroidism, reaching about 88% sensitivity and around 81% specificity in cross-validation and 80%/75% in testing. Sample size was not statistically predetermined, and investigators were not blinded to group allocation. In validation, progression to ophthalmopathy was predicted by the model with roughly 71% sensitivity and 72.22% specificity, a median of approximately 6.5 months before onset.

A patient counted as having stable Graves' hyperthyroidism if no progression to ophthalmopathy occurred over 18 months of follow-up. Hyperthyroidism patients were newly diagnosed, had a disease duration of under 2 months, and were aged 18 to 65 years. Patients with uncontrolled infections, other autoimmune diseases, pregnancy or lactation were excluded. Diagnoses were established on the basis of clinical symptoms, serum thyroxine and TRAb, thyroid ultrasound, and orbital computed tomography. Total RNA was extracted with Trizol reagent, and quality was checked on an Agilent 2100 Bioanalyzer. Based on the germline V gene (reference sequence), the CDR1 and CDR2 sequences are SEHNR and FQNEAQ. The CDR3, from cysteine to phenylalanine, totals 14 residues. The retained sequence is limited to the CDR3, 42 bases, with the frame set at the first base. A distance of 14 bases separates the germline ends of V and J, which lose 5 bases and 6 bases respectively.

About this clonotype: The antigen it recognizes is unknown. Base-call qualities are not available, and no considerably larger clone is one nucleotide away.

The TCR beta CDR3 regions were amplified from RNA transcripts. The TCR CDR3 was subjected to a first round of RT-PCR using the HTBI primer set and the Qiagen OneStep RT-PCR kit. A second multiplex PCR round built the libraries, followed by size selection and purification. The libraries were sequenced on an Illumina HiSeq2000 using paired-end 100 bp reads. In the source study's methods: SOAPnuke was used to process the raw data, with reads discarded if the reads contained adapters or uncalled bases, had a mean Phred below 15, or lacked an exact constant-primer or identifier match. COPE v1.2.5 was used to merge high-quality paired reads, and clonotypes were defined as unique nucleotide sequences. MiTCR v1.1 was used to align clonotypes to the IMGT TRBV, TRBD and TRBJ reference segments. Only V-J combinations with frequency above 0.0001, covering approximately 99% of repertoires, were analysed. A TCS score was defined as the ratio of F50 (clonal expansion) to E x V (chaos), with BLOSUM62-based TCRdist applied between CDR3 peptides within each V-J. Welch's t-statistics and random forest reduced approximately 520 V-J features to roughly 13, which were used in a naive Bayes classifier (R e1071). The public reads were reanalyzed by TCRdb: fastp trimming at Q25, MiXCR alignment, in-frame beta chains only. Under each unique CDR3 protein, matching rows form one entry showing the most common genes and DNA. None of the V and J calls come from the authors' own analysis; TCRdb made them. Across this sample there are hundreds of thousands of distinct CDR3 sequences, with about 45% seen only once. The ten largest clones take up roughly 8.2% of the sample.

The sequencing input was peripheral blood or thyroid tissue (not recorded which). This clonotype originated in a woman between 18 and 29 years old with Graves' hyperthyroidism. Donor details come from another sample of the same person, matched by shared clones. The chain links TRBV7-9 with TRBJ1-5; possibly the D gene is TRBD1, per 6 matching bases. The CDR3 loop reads CASSQDQGIQPQHF. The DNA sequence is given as TGTGCCAGCAGCCAAGACCAGGGGATTCAGCCCCAGCATTTT.